The TCR beta chain under discussion was sequenced for a study of OX40 agonist ivuxolimab in advanced cancers. Looking at the study overall: Ivuxolimab was a fully human IgG2 agonistic monoclonal antibody targeting the costimulatory receptor OX40 (CD134). Intravenous ivuxolimab was administered to patients every 2 weeks at six dose levels: 0.01, 0.1, 0.3, 1.5, 3 and 10 mg/kg. Of the approximately 54 dose-escalation patients, hepatocellular carcinoma was present in some 19, melanoma in roughly 15, renal cell carcinoma in 9 and head and neck cancer in 9. In the dose-escalation cohort, around four fifths of patients were male, and the mean age was approximately 60 years, with a range of about 20 to 90. Patients were allowed to have had prior anti-PD-1, anti-PD-L1 or anti-CTLA-4 therapy, and approximately 37% of the dose-escalation patients had been treated with checkpoint inhibitors. Partial responses occurred in three dose-escalation patients, of whom one had hepatocellular carcinoma and two had cutaneous melanoma. The purpose of peripheral TCRbeta sequencing was to test whether ivuxolimab changed TCR sequence diversity and led to clonal T-cell expansion. The paper describes the monotherapy dose-escalation part (N = 52 patients) of the phase I trial of ivuxolimab.

Genomic DNA was isolated from the sorted cells so that the TCRbeta CDR3 region could be sequenced. The immunoSEQ Assay was used to sequence the TCRbeta CDR3 regions. This immuneACCESS table, as held by TCRdb, lists in-frame sequences with V and J called but not all clones. Of the missing ones, under half trace to an unresolved V gene in checked studies; the others have no known cause. Across this sample there are fewer than 100,000 clones, with 80% to 90% seen only once. The ten largest clones take up roughly 2% of the sample. Study-wide conclusions, independent of this receptor: At doses from 0.1 to 3.0 mg/kg, clonal expansion was seen in both CD4+ and CD8+ blood T cells between baseline and week 6. After ivuxolimab, CD8+ T cells had more expanded clones than CD4+ T cells on average. Low levels of normalized T-cell clonal expansion were also seen in some nonresponding patients. Which antigens the clonally expanded peripheral T cells were specific for was not determined. In the 0.1-3.0 mg/kg groups, partial responders were among the patients with the lowest normalized peripheral clonal expansion, particularly in CD8+ T cells.

The germline V gene sets CDR1 to MDHEN and CDR2 to SYDVKM. The CDR3, cysteine through phenylalanine, is 13 amino acids long. The DNA shown is the 39-base CDR3, in frame from base 1. Relative to germline, V is 5 bases shorter and J is 3 bases shorter, with 10 bases between their ends. Patients with a history of autoimmune disease or receiving systemic immunosuppression were excluded from the trial. Peripheral blood for TCR sequencing was collected from all dose cohorts at baseline, on cycle 4 day 1, and on cycle 7 day 1. Samples were obtained from an open-label, multicenter, first-in-human phase I dose-escalation trial of ivuxolimab. Adults with locally advanced or metastatic melanoma, renal cell carcinoma, hepatocellular carcinoma or head and neck squamous cell carcinoma were enrolled in the trial. Before TCR sequencing, CD4+ and CD8+ T cells were separately sorted from peripheral blood. About this clone: Its antigen is not yet known. No qualities accompany the bases; no much larger clone lies one base away.

The TCR originated in an adult with an advanced solid tumor such as melanoma, head and neck, liver or kidney cancer. The sample consisted of CD4+ or CD8+ T cells sorted from blood, taken in a trial of the OX40 agonist ivuxolimab. The chain was built from TRBV28 and TRBJ1-2, and the D gene may be TRBD1, 6 bases matching. The nucleotide sequence is given as TGTGCCAGCAGTGATACAGGGTACTATGGCTACACCTTC. Its translation is CASSDTGYYGYTF.